This passage covers 19 T cell receptor beta chains from one sample sequenced in a study of cytomegalovirus exposure and HLA in healthy donors. In the PCR, 60 Vbeta and 13 Jbeta primers were used. Assay: immunoSEQ multiplex PCR; the TCRdb copy retains only in-frame clones and omits some. The table shows approximately 140,000 clones, with roughly three quarters occurring only once. Input material: PBMCs. The source is a female donor in good health and CMV-seronegative.

V and J are TRBV6-4 and TRBJ2-3; D possibly corresponds to TRBD2 (5 bases). Deletions cut 10 bases from V and 2 bases from J, with 19 bases between. CDR1 is MRHNA and CDR2 is SNTAGT in the germline V gene. The CDR3 runs to 15 residues. CDR3 sequence: CATYPDHGITDTQYF. CDR3 nucleotide sequence: TGTGCCACCTACCCCGACCACGGGATCACAGATACGCAGTATTTT.

This clone was seen a single time. The rearrangement links TRBV10-3 to TRBJ1-1; 7 bases are shared with TRBD1. The CDR3 is 14 residues long. The junction had 0 bases not matched to a gene; V was cut back by 2 bases and J by 0 bases. The V gene's germline CDR1 is ENHRY and CDR2 SYGVKD. The CDR3 coding sequence is TGTGCCATCAGTGAGCAGGGGGTGAACACTGAAGCTTTCTTT. Its translation is CAISEQGVNTEAFF.

The chain combines TRBV27 with TRBJ2-1; TRBD1 is a possible D gene (6 bases). Germline assignment: CDR1 MNHEY and CDR2 SMNVEV (reference sequence). This CDR3 region has 16 residues. V lost 5 bases to trimming and J lost 0 bases, with 14 bases between them. The CDR3: CASSAIQGRSYNEQFF. The CDR3 DNA sequence: TGTGCCAGCAGTGCGATACAGGGTCGCTCCTACAATGAGCAGTTCTTC.

The chain has TRBV4-1 and TRBJ1-6; TRBD1 agrees at 9 bases. The germline V gene encodes CDR1 MGHRA and CDR2 YSYEKL. The V gene end was trimmed by 4 bases and the J gene end by 8 bases; junction bases not matched to a gene: 6. The CDR3 is 15 residues long. As DNA, the CDR3 is TGCGCCAGCAGCCTCCGGGACAGGGCTGATTCACCCCTCCACTTT. This translates into CASSLRDRADSPLHF.

J is TRBJ1-5 and V is TRBV19; possibly TRBD1 for D (5 bases). V dropped 5 bases and J dropped 6 bases, with 14 bases sitting between them. This CDR3 region has 14 residues. Germline V gene sequence: CDR1 LNHDA, CDR2 SQIVND (reference sequence). CDR3: CASSPGLAGQPQHF. The CDR3 bases are TGTGCCAGTAGTCCGGGACTCGCGGGTCAGCCCCAGCATTTT.

The rearrangement joins TRBV19 to TRBJ2-6, with TRBD1 matching over 10 bases. This CDR3 is 17 amino acids long. V was pared by 8 bases and J by 0 bases, with 7 bases of the junction left unmatched. Germline-derived CDR1 and CDR2 are LNHDA and SQIVND (reference sequence). CDR3 loop: CASLDRGRRSGANVLTF. In DNA form, the CDR3 reads TGTGCCAGTCTCGACAGGGGGCGCCGCTCTGGGGCCAACGTCCTGACTTTC. Combining the CDR3 with reference TRBV19 and TRBJ2-6 gives the whole variable domain DGGITQSPKYLFRKEGQNVTLSCEQNLNHDAMYWYRQDPGQGLRLIYYSQIVNDFQKGDIAEGYSVSREKKESFPLTVTSAQKNPTAFYLCASLDRGRRSGANVLTFGAGSRLTVL.

V usage is TRBV2 and J usage is TRBJ2-7, with unresolved D. CDR1 is SNHLY and CDR2 is FYNNEI in the germline V gene. This CDR3 has 14 amino acids. V lost 9 bases and J 1 base, leaving 16 bases between the germline ends. The CDR3 sequence: CASLPRLRSYEQYF. The CDR3 DNA reads as TGTGCCAGTCTACCCAGGTTACGGTCCTACGAGCAGTACTTC.

This chain uses TRBV28 with TRBJ1-2; 7 positions match TRBD1. Germline V gene sequence: CDR1 MDHEN, CDR2 SYDVKM. The CDR3 totals 15 residues. The junction had 5 bases not matched to a gene; V was cut back by 2 bases and J by 2 bases. The DNA of the CDR3 is TGTGCCAGCAGTTTACCGGGACAGATAAACTATGGCTACACCTTC. It yields the protein CASSLPGQINYGYTF.

The rearrangement joins TRBV2 to TRBJ2-3; 8 bases line up with TRBD2. V gave up 10 bases and J gave up 2 bases; unmatched junction bases: 11. The CDR3 contains 15 residues. Germline CDR1 SNHLY, CDR2 FYNNEI. In DNA form, the CDR3 reads TGTGCCACTTACTCTAGCGGGTCATACACAGATACGCAGTATTTT. Translated, it gives CATYSSGSYTDTQYF.

The chain joins TRBV5-4 to TRBJ2-7; 9 positions match TRBD2. The length of the CDR3 is 15 residues. The V segment lost 0 bases and the J segment 2 bases; nucleotides outside the gene matches: 3. Germline V CDR1 and CDR2: SGHNT, YYREEE (reference sequence). In DNA, the CDR3 is TGTGCCAGCAGCTTGGTCGCTAGCGGGGCCTACGAGCAGTACTTC. It translates to CASSLVASGAYEQYF.

This clone was recorded a few times. The J gene is TRBJ1-5, the V gene TRBV6-1; the D is unclear. V lost 0 bases and J 2 bases, leaving 2 bases between the germline ends. The CDR3 is 13 amino acids. Looked up from germline, CDR1 is MNHNS and CDR2 is SASEGT. CDR3 sequence (DNA): TGTGCCAGCAGTGAAGCCGGCAATCAGCCCCAGCATTTT. The encoded protein is CASSEAGNQPQHF.

CDR3 in amino acids: CASSDWNAGNTEAFF. The DNA of the CDR3 is TGTGCCAGCAGTGATTGGAATGCGGGGAACACTGAAGCTTTCTTT. The chain recombines TRBV5-6 with TRBJ1-1; D remains ambiguous. The CDR3 is made up of 15 amino acids. V was clipped by 5 bases and J by 1 base, with 15 bases between them. CDR1 is SGHDT, CDR2 YYEEEE, per germline.

This chain uses TRBV9 with TRBJ2-1, with 11 bases matching TRBD1. Trimming cost V 3 bases and J 7 bases; bases outside gene matches: 6. The CDR3 is made up of 15 amino acids. The germline V gene encodes CDR1 SGDLS and CDR2 YYNGEE. CDR3 DNA sequence: TGTGCCAGCAGCGCCTACGGACAGGGGGCGAATGAGCAGTTCTTC. This encodes CASSAYGQGANEQFF.

The chain links TRBV6-5 to TRBJ1-2, with D perhaps matching TRBD1 (6 bases). The CDR3 contains 14 residues. The germline gives CDR1 MNHEY, CDR2 SVGAGI. Trimming took 6 bases from V and 7 from J, leaving 18 bases between them. The CDR3 loop is CASRAPAGTSGYTF. The DNA for the CDR3 is TGTGCCAGCAGAGCCCCGGCCGGGACAAGTGGCTACACCTTC.

V usage is TRBV5-1 and J usage is TRBJ2-1; perhaps TRBD1 as D (6 bases). Germline V gene data show CDR1 as SGHRS and CDR2 as YFSETQ. The CDR3 is 14 amino acids. Trimming cost V 0 bases and J 12 bases, with 16 bases left between them. The DNA for the CDR3 is TGCGCCAGCAGCTTGGGGCGGACAGACCAGGGGCAGTTCTTC. Protein product: CASSLGRTDQGQFF.

The chain combines TRBV5-4 with TRBJ2-3; 8 nucleotides match TRBD2. Losses at the gene ends were 2 bases for V and 3 bases for J; bases not matched to a gene: 14. Looked up from germline, CDR1 is SGHNT and CDR2 is YYREEE (reference sequence). The CDR3 is 18 residues long. The CDR3: CASSFLRDSGIKTDTQYF. DNA for the CDR3: TGTGCCAGCAGCTTCCTCCGGGATAGCGGGATAAAAACAGATACGCAGTATTTT.

Written as DNA, the CDR3 is TGCAGCGCCGCGTTCTACAATGAGCAGTTCTTC. Amino acids: CSAAFYNEQFF. This sequence joins TRBV29-1 and TRBJ2-1; D remains unclear. Between the trimmed V and J ends, which lost 7 bases and 3 bases, there was a span of 7 bases. Germline V lookup: CDR1 SQVTM, CDR2 ANQGSEA. The CDR3 runs 11 residues.

This clone came up a few times. Sequence at one end of the junction differs from germline and may be a read error. V usage is TRBV4-3 and J usage is TRBJ2-1; D is unclear. From germline, CDR1 is LGHNA and CDR2 YSLEER. This CDR3 contains 12 residues. The CDR3 spells CASSQGIARPLF. The DNA of the CDR3 is TGCGCCAGCAGCCAAGGTATAGCTCGACCGCTCTTC.

The chain has TRBV25-1 and TRBJ1-1, with D unresolved. The CDR3 is made up of 13 amino acids. Trimming removed 3 bases from V and 3 bases from J, with 8 bases in between. Germline CDR1 MGHDK, CDR2 SYGVNS. The CDR3 loop reads CASSDSRYTEAFF. CDR3 in DNA: TGTGCCAGCAGTGACAGCAGGTACACTGAAGCTTTCTTT.